This T cell receptor beta chain originates from a study of blood T cell repertoires in COVID-19. On the study more broadly: Material from acute and convalescent COVID-19 was sourced from the United States, Italy and Spain.

The protocol was immunoSEQ multiplex PCR, while the TCRdb copy is restricted to in-frame clones and leaves out a portion. This table holds 150,000 or so clones, around nine tenths found once. After removal of 5 bases from V and 11 bases from J, the junction contained 8 bases not matched to a gene. The CDR3 has 12 residues. The sequenced material came from peripheral blood. The receptor was derived from a woman between 65 and 79 years old with COVID-19, enrolled during active disease. The chain is built from TRBV12-3 or TRBV12-4 and TRBJ1-1; 7 bases line up with TRBD1. The CDR3 region is CASSPTGWGAFF. CDR3 in DNA: TGTGCCAGCAGTCCGACAGGGTGGGGTGCTTTCTTT.